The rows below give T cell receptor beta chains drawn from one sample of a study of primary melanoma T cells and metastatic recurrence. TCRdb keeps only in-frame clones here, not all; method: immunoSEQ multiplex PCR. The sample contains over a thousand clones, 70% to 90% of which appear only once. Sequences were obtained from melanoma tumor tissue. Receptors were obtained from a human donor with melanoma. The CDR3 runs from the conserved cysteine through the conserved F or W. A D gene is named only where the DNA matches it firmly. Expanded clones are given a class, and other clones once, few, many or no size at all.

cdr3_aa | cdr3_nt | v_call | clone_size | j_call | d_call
CASSPGQGEGYEQYF | TGCGCCAGCAGCCCCGGACAGGGTGAGGGCTACGAGCAGTACTTC | TRBV1 | NA | TRBJ2-7 | NA
CASRGDGPSSAVGQETQYF | TGTGCCAGCAGGGGGGACGGGCCCTCTTCAGCTGTGGGCCAAGAGACCCAGTACTTC | TRBV6-8 | once | TRBJ2-5 | NA
CASSQPGPQDTQYF | TGTGCCAGCAGCCAACCGGGACCGCAAGATACGCAGTATTTT | TRBV11-3 | NA | TRBJ2-3 | NA
CASSLGGQGVSGNTIYF | TGTGCCAGCAGCTTAGGAGGACAGGGAGTGTCTGGAAACACCATATATTTT | TRBV11-3 | NA | TRBJ1-3 | TRBD1
CASSLQLTGTGTVTYEQYF | TGTGCCAGCAGTTTACAACTCACGGGCACCGGGACCGTCACCTACGAGCAGTACTTC | TRBV6-8 | large | TRBJ2-7 | NA
CASSLSSGRDEQYF | TGTGCCAGCAGCTTGTCTAGCGGGAGAGACGAGCAGTACTTC | TRBV11-3 | NA | TRBJ2-7 | TRBD2
CASTRAGKNIQYF | TGTGCCAGCACTAGGGCTGGCAAAAACATTCAGTACTTC | TRBV28 | NA | TRBJ2-4 | NA
CASSTPSGGSTDTQYF | TGTGCCAGCAGCACCCCTTCCGGCGGCAGCACAGATACGCAGTATTTT | TRBV11-3 | NA | TRBJ2-3 | NA
CASSSSTGTGIYEQYF | TGTGCCAGCAGCTCGTCTACCGGGACAGGTATCTACGAGCAGTACTTC | TRBV11-3 | once | TRBJ2-7 | TRBD1
CASSLGLAGDLSTDTQYF | TGTGCCAGCAGCTTGGGGCTAGCGGGGGACCTAAGCACAGATACGCAGTATTTT | TRBV11-3 | NA | TRBJ2-3 | TRBD2
CASSLGVGNNEQFF | TGTGCCAGCAGCTTAGGGGTCGGAAACAATGAGCAGTTCTTC | TRBV11-3 | NA | TRBJ2-1 | NA
CASRTYGQGNQPQHF | TGTGCCAGCAGAACCTATGGACAGGGTAATCAGCCCCAGCATTTT | TRBV6-8 | NA | TRBJ1-5 | TRBD1
CASSSEGQARLEAFF | TGTGCCAGCAGCTCCGAGGGACAGGCCCGACTTGAAGCTTTCTTT | TRBV11-3 | NA | TRBJ1-1 | TRBD1
CASSLTTGVGETQYF | TGCGCCAGCAGCTTAACCACAGGGGTCGGAGAGACCCAGTACTTC | TRBV23-1 | NA | TRBJ2-5 | TRBD1
CASSLRGSADTQYF | TGTGCCAGCAGTTTACGCGGGAGTGCAGATACGCAGTATTTT | TRBV28 | NA | TRBJ2-3 | TRBD2
CASSYSTSQGNGYTF | TGTGCCAGCAGTTACTCGACGTCACAGGGAAATGGCTACACCTTC | TRBV6-8 | NA | TRBJ1-2 | NA
CASSVAGGPEEQYF | TGTGCCAGCAGTGTCGCGGGAGGGCCAGAGGAGCAGTACTTC | TRBV15 | NA | TRBJ2-7 | TRBD2
CASKQGQAEGKLFF | TGTGCCAGCAAGCAAGGTCAAGCCGAAGGAAAACTGTTTTTT | TRBV28 | once | TRBJ1-4 | NA
CASSLPPRVRTLSEQFF | TGTGCCAGCAGTTTACCCCCTAGGGTGAGGACTCTCAGTGAGCAGTTCTTC | TRBV28 | NA | TRBJ2-1 | NA
CASRPLTSTYEQYF | TGTGCCAGCAGACCGCTGACTAGCACCTACGAGCAGTACTTC | TRBV28 | NA | TRBJ2-7 | TRBD2
CASSPASGTEAFF | TGTGCCAGCTCACCGGCAAGTGGAACTGAAGCTTTCTTT | TRBV18 | NA | TRBJ1-1 | NA
CASSDSRASYEQYF | TGTGCCAGCTCCGACAGCAGGGCCTCCTACGAGCAGTACTTC | TRBV18 | NA | TRBJ2-7 | NA
CASSLGAGVAKNIQYF | TGTGCCAGCAGCTTAGGGGCCGGGGTAGCCAAAAACATTCAGTACTTC | TRBV11-3 | NA | TRBJ2-4 | NA
CASSLIPTGAGEKLFF | TGCGCCAGCAGCCTCATCCCGACAGGGGCAGGGGAAAAACTGTTTTTT | TRBV5-1 | NA | TRBJ1-4 | TRBD1
CATSRDPGGGSEQYF | TGTGCCACCAGCAGAGATCCCGGTGGGGGATCCGAGCAGTACTTC | TRBV15 | NA | TRBJ2-7 | NA
CASSFTNSNQPQHF | TGTGCCAGCAGCTTCACCAATAGCAATCAGCCCCAGCATTTT | TRBV11-3 | NA | TRBJ1-5 | NA
CASSWTGNTGELFF | TGTGCCAGCAGCTGGACAGGGAACACCGGGGAGCTGTTTTTT | TRBV11-3 | NA | TRBJ2-2 | TRBD1
CASSAGTSGTDTQYF | TGTGCCAGCAGTGCCGGGACTAGCGGGACAGATACGCAGTATTTT | TRBV28 | NA | TRBJ2-3 | TRBD2
CASSRQGGAGDNEQFF | TGTGCCAGCAGCCGACAGGGGGGGGCAGGGGACAATGAGCAGTTCTTC | TRBV6-8 | once | TRBJ2-1 | TRBD1
CASSATGGGDIQYF | TGTGCCAGCAGTGCGACAGGGGGCGGGGACATTCAGTACTTC | TRBV6-8 | NA | TRBJ2-4 | TRBD1
CASSQGLAGSFYNEQFF | TGCGCCAGCAGCCAAGGACTAGCGGGATCATTCTACAATGAGCAGTTCTTC | TRBV23-1 | NA | TRBJ2-1 | TRBD2
CASSLGGNSYNEQFF | TGTGCCAGCAGCTTGGGGGGAAACTCCTACAATGAGCAGTTCTTC | TRBV11-3 | NA | TRBJ2-1 | NA
CTSSQINTGPYEQYF | TGCACCAGCAGCCAGATCAACACCGGGCCCTACGAGCAGTACTTC | TRBV1 | NA | TRBJ2-7 | NA
CASSIPRSEQFF | TGTGCCAGTAGTATCCCGCGGAGCGAGCAGTTCTTC | TRBV19 | NA | TRBJ2-1 | NA
CASSPPGSSYNEQFF | TGTGCCAGCTCACCACCCGGGAGCTCCTACAATGAGCAGTTCTTC | TRBV18 | NA | TRBJ2-1 | NA
CASSFLGRGGESYNSPLHF | TGCGCCAGCAGCTTTCTGGGACGCGGGGGAGAGTCCTATAATTCACCCCTCCACTTT | TRBV5-1 | NA | TRBJ1-6 | NA
CASGEGRGNTEAFF | TGTGCTAGCGGGGAGGGACGGGGGAACACTGAAGCTTTCTTT | TRBV12-5 | NA | TRBJ1-1 | NA
CASRHTGGESTEAFF | TGTGCCAGCAGACATACAGGGGGCGAGAGCACTGAAGCTTTCTTT | TRBV11-3 | NA | TRBJ1-1 | TRBD1
CASSLDGVRTGELFF | TGTGCCAGCAGCTTAGACGGAGTAAGAACCGGGGAGCTGTTTTTT | TRBV11-3 | NA | TRBJ2-2 | NA
CASSLVGRGGLTDTQYF | TGTGCCAGCAGCTTGGTTGGGCGGGGGGGCCTTACAGATACGCAGTATTTT | TRBV11-3 | few | TRBJ2-3 | TRBD2
CASSVTSGGVYEQYF | TGTGCCAGCAGCGTCACTAGCGGGGGGGTCTACGAGCAGTACTTC | TRBV11-3 | NA | TRBJ2-7 | TRBD2
CASSLAWDTYGYTF | TGTGCCAGCAGCTTGGCCTGGGACACCTATGGCTACACCTTC | TRBV11-3 | NA | TRBJ1-2 | NA
CASSEGEKETQYF | TGTGCCAGCAGCGAAGGGGAGAAGGAGACCCAGTACTTC | TRBV7-1 | once | TRBJ2-5 | NA
CASSKGPAAFF | TGTGCCAGCAGCAAGGGACCAGCAGCTTTCTTT | TRBV14 | NA | TRBJ1-1 | NA
CASSFPLGQTDSYEQYF | TGTGCCAGCAGTTTTCCCCTTGGACAGACAGACTCCTACGAGCAGTACTTC | TRBV6-8 | NA | TRBJ2-7 | NA
CASSLEGGGDTQYF | TGTGCCAGCAGCTTGGAAGGAGGAGGGGATACGCAGTATTTT | TRBV11-3 | NA | TRBJ2-3 | NA